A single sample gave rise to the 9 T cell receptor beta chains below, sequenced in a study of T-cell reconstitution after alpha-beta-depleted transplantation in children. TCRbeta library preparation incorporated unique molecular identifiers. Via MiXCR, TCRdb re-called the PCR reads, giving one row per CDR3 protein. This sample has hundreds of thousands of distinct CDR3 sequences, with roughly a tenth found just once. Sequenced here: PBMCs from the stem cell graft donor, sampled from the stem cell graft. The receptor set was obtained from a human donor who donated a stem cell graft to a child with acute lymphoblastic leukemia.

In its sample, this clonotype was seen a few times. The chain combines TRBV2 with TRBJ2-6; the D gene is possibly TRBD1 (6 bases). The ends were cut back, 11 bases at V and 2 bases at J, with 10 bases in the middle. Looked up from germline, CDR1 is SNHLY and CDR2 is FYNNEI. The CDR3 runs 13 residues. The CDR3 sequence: CAGNRAGANVLTF. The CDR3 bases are TGTGCCGGTAACAGGGCTGGGGCCAACGTCCTGACTTTC.

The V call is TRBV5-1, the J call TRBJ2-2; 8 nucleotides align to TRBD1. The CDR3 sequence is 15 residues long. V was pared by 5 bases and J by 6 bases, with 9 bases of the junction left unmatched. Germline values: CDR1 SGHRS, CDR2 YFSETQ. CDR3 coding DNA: TGCGCCAGCAGGCTCCAGGGGGCCAGGGCCGGGGAGCTGTTTTTT. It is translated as CASRLQGARAGELFF.

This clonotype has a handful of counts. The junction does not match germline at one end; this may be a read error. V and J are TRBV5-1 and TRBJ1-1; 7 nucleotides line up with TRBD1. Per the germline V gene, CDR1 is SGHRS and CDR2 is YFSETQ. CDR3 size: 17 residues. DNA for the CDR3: TGCGCCAGCAGCCCCGGACAGGTAGGGCTATCGAACCCTGAAGCTTTCTTT. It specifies CASSPGQVGLSNPEAFF.

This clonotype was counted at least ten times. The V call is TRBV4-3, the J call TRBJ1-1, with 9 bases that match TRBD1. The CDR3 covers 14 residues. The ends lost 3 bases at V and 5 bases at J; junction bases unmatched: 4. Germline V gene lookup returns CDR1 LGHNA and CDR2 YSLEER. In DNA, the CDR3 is TGCGCCAGCAGCCATGGACAGGGGAGTACTGAAGCTTTCTTT. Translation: CASSHGQGSTEAFF.

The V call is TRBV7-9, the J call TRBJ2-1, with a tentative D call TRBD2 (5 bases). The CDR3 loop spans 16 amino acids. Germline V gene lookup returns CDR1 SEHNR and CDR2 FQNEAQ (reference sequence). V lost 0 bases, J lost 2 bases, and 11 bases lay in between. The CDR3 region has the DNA TGTGCCAGCAGCTTAGCGGCGGGCAACACCTACAATGAGCAGTTCTTC. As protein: CASSLAAGNTYNEQFF.

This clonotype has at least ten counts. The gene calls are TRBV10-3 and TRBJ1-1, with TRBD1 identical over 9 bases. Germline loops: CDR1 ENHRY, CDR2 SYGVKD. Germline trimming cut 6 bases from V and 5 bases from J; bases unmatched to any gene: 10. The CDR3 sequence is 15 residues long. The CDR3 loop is CAIRPRTGDGTEAFF. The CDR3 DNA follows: TGTGCCATCAGGCCTAGGACAGGGGATGGGACTGAAGCTTTCTTT.

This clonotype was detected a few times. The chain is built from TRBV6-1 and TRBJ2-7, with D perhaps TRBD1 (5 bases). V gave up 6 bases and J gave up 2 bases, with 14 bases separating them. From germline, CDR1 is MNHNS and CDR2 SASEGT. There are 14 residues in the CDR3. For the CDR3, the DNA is TGTGCCAGCAGACAGGTTTTGGGGCCCTACGAGCAGTACTTC. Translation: CASRQVLGPYEQYF.

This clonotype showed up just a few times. In DNA, the CDR3 is TGTGCCACCAGCAGAGGGGCGGGAGAAAAACTGTTTTTT. Its protein is CATSRGAGEKLFF. The chain recombines TRBV15 with TRBJ1-4; D gene ambiguous. Looked up from germline, CDR1 is LNHNV and CDR2 is YYDKDF (reference sequence). Trimming removed 1 base at V and 8 bases at J, with 8 bases between. The CDR3 has 13 amino acids.

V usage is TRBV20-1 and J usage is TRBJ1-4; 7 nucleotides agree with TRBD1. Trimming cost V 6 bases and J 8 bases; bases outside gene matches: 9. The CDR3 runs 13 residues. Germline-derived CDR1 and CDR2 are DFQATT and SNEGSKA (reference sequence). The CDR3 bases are TGCAGTGCCAAGGTGACAGGGCAAGAAAAACTGTTTTTT. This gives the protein CSAKVTGQEKLFF.